These T cell receptor beta chains were read from a single sample in a study of shared clonotypes between healthy human individuals. TCRdb's copy holds only in-frame clones and misses some; the assay was immunoSEQ multiplex PCR. The sample lists over 2,000,000 clones, 93% occurring once. The sequenced sample was naive CD8+ T cells from PBMCs. The receptors shown here come from a young man in good health. Some clones in this sample may be carry-over from other donors' samples. The CDR3 runs from the conserved cysteine through the conserved F or W. The order of the fields is D gene, V gene, clone size, J gene, CDR3 protein, CDR3 DNA. The D gene is left open where the match is weak. Only some rows state a clone size, as once, few, many or a class for expanded clones.

d_gene: -
v_gene: TRBV7-3
abundance: -
j_gene: TRBJ2-1
CDR3aa: CASSISPSAIYEDEQFF
CDR3nt: TGTGCCAGCAGCATTTCCCCTTCGGCCATTTATGAGGATGAGCAGTTCTTC

d_gene: -
v_gene: TRBV9
abundance: -
j_gene: TRBJ1-4
CDR3aa: CASSVGGRLNEKLFF
CDR3nt: TGTGCCAGCAGCGTAGGGGGGAGGCTTAATGAAAAACTGTTTTTT

d_gene: -
v_gene: TRBV2
abundance: -
j_gene: TRBJ2-7
CDR3aa: CASSAGNDYEQYF
CDR3nt: TGTGCCAGCAGTGCAGGGAATGATTACGAGCAGTACTTC

d_gene: -
v_gene: TRBV13
abundance: -
j_gene: TRBJ2-5
CDR3aa: CASSLGAETQYF
CDR3nt: TGTGCCAGCAGCTTAGGAGCAGAGACCCAGTACTTC

d_gene: TRBD2
v_gene: TRBV7-9
abundance: once
j_gene: TRBJ2-5
CDR3aa: CASSGLGLAGEETQYF
CDR3nt: TGTGCCAGCAGCGGCCTCGGCCTAGCGGGAGAGGAGACCCAGTACTTC

d_gene: TRBD1
v_gene: TRBV5-4
abundance: -
j_gene: TRBJ2-1
CDR3aa: CASSLGTGHRDEQFF
CDR3nt: TGTGCCAGCAGCTTGGGGACAGGCCACAGGGATGAGCAGTTCTTC

d_gene: TRBD1
v_gene: TRBV6-1
abundance: -
j_gene: TRBJ1-2
CDR3aa: CASSHGGTGYGYTF
CDR3nt: TGTGCCAGCAGTCACGGCGGGACAGGCTATGGCTACACCTTC

d_gene: -
v_gene: TRBV5-1
abundance: -
j_gene: TRBJ1-1
CDR3aa: CASSLVGPGGLEDTEAFF
CDR3nt: TGCGCCAGCAGCTTGGTCGGTCCTGGGGGGCTGGAGGACACTGAAGCTTTCTTT

d_gene: TRBD2
v_gene: TRBV5-6
abundance: -
j_gene: TRBJ2-5
CDR3aa: CASSLAWTGGETQYF
CDR3nt: TGTGCCAGCAGCTTGGCGTGGACGGGAGGGGAGACCCAGTACTTC

d_gene: -
v_gene: TRBV7-9
abundance: once
j_gene: TRBJ2-5
CDR3aa: CASSHRPGARQETQYF
CDR3nt: TGTGCCAGCAGCCATAGGCCGGGGGCGAGGCAAGAGACCCAGTACTTC